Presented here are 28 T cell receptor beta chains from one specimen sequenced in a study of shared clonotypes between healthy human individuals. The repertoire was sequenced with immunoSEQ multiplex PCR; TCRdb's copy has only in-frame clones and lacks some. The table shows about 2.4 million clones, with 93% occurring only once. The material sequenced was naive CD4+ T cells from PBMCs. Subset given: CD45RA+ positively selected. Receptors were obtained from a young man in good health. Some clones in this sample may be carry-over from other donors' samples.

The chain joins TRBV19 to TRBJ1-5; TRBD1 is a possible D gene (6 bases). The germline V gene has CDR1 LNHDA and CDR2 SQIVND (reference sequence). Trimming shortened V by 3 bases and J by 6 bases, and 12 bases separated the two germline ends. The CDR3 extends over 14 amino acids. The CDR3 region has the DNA TGTGCCAGTAGTATTCAGGGGAGCGGTCAGCCCCAGCATTTT. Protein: CASSIQGSGQPQHF.

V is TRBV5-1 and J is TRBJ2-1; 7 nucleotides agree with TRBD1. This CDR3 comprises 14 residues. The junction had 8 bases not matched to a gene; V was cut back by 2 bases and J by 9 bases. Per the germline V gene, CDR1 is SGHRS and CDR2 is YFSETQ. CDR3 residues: CASSLFGTAFEQFF. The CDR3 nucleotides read TGCGCCAGCAGCTTATTCGGGACAGCCTTTGAGCAGTTCTTC.

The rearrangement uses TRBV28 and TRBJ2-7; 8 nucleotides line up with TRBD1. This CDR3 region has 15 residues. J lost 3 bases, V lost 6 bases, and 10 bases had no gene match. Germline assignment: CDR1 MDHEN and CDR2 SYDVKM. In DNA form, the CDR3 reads TGTGCCAGCAGCCCACCGGGACAGGTAAACTACGAGCAGTACTTC. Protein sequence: CASSPPGQVNYEQYF.

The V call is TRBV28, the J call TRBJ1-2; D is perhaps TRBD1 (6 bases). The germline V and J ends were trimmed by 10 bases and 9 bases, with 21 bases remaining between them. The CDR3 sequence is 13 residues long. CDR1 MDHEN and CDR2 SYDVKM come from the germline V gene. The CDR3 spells CAIQTQGRSSYTF. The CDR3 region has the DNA TGTGCCATCCAAACCCAGGGGCGGTCTAGCTACACCTTC.

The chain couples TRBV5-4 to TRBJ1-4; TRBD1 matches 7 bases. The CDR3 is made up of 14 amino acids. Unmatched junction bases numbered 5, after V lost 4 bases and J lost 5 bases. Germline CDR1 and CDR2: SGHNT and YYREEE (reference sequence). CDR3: CASSPGQRNEKLFF. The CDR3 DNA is TGTGCCAGCAGCCCGGGACAGCGGAATGAAAAACTGTTTTTT.

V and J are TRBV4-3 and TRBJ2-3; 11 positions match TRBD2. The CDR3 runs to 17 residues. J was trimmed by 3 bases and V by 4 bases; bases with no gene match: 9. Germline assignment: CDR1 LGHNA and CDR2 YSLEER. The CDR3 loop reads CASSPISGRAGTDTQYF. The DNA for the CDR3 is TGCGCCAGCAGCCCTATTAGCGGGAGGGCCGGGACAGATACGCAGTATTTT.

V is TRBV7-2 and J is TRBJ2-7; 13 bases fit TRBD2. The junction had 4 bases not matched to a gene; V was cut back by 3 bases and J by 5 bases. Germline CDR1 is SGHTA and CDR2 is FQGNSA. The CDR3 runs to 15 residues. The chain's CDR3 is CASSFRTSGSHEQYF. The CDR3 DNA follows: TGTGCCAGCAGCTTCCGGACTAGCGGGAGCCACGAGCAGTACTTC.

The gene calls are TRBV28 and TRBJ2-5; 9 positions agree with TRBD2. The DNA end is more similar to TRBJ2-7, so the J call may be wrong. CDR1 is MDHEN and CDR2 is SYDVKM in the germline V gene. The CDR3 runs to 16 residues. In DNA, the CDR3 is TGTGCCAGCAGCCCGAGGGGTAGCGGGAGTAGTTACGAGCAGTACTTC. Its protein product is CASSPRGSGSSYEQYF.

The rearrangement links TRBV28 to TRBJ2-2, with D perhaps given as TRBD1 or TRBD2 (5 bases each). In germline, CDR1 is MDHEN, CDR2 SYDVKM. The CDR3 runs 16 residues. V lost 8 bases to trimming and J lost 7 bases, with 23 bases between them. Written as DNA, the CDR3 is TGTGCCAGCGAATCCAAAGGTCAGAAGGGGAGCGGGGAGCTGTTTTTT. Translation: CASESKGQKGSGELFF.

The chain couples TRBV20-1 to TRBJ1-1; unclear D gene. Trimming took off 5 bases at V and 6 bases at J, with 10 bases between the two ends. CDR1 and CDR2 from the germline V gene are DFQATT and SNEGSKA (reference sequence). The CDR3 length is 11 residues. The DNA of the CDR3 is TGCAGTGCTCCCGGACGGCCTGAAGCTTTCTTT. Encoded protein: CSAPGRPEAFF.

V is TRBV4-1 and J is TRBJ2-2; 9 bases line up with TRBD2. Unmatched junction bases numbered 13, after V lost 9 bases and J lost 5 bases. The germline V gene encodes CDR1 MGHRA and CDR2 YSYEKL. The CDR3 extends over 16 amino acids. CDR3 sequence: CASPSSLAGRTGELFF. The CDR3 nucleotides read TGCGCCAGTCCCTCTTCCCTAGCGGGAAGGACCGGGGAGCTGTTTTTT.

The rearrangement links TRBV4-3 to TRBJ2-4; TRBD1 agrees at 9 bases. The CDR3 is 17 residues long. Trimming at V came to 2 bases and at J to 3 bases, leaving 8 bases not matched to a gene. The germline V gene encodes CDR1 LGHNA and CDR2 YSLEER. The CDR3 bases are TGCGCCAGCAGCCAATCGATACAGGGGGCATTCAAAAACATTCAGTACTTC. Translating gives CASSQSIQGAFKNIQYF.

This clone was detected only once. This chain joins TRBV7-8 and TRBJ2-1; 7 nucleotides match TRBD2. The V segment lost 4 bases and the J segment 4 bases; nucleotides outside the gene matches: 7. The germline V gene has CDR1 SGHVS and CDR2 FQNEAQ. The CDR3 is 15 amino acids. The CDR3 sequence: CASSYRGGGYNEQFF. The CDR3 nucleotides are TGTGCCAGCAGCTATCGGGGCGGGGGATACAATGAGCAGTTCTTC.

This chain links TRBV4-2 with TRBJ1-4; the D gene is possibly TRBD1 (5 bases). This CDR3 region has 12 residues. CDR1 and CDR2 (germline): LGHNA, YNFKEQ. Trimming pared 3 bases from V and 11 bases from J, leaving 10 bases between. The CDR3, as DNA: TGTGCCAGCAGCCATGAGGGGCATAAACTGTTTTTT. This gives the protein CASSHEGHKLFF.

CDR3 amino acids: CASRRTSPSVTDTQYF. The CDR3 bases are TGTGCCAGTAGACGGACTAGTCCAAGTGTCACAGATACGCAGTATTTT. This rearrangement joins TRBV19 to TRBJ2-3, with 7 nucleotides matching TRBD2. The V gene's germline CDR1 is LNHDA and CDR2 SQIVND (reference sequence). The CDR3 runs to 16 residues. V gave up 6 bases and J gave up 2 bases; unmatched junction bases: 11.

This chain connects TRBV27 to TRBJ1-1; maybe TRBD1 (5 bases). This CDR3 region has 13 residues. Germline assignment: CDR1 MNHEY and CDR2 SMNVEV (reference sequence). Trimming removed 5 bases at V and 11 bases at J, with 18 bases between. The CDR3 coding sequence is TGTGCCAGCAGTCCGACCGGGACGGAGGGGGCTTTCTTT. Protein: CASSPTGTEGAFF.

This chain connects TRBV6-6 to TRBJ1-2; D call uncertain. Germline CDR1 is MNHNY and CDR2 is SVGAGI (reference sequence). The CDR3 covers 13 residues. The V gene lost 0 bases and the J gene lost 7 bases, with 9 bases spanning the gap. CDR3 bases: TGTGCCAGCAGTTACTCGTCGGGAGTTGGCTACACCTTC. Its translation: CASSYSSGVGYTF.

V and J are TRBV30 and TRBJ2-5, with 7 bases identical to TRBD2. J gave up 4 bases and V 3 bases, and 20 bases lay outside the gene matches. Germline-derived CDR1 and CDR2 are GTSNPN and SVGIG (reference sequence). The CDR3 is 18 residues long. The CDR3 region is CAWSKQPWGGSSGETQYF. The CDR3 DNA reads TGTGCCTGGAGCAAACAACCCTGGGGCGGGAGTTCGGGAGAGACCCAGTACTTC.

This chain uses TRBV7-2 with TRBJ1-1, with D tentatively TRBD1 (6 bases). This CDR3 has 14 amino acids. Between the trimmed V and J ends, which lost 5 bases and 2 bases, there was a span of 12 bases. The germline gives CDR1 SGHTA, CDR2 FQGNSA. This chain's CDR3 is CASSLMGANTEAFF. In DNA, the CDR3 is TGTGCCAGCAGCCTCATGGGGGCCAACACTGAAGCTTTCTTT.

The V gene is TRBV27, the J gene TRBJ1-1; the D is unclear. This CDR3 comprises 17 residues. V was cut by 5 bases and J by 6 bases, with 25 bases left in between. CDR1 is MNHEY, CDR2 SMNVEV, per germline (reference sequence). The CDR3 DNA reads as TGTGCCAGCAGTCCCTTCGGGAGTGAGGGAACGATCGCTGAAGCTTTCTTT. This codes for CASSPFGSEGTIAEAFF.

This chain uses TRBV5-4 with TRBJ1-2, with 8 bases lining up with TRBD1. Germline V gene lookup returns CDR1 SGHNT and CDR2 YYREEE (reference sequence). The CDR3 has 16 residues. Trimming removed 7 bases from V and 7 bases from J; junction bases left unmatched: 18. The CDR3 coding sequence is TGTGCCAGCGGCGTGCAGGGGGCGCGGTTGTCGGCTGGCTACACCTTC. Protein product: CASGVQGARLSAGYTF.

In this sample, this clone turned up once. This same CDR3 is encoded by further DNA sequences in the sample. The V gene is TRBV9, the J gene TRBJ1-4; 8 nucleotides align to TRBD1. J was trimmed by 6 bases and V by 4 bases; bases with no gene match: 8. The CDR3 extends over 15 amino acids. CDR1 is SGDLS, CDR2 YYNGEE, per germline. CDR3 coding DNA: TGTGCCAGCAGCCCCCGGACAGGGTTCGATGAAAAACTGTTTTTT. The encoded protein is CASSPRTGFDEKLFF.

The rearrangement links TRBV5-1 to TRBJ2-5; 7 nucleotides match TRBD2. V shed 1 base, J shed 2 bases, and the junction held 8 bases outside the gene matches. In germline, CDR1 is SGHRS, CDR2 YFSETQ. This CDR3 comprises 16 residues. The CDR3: CASSLLRREGQETQYF. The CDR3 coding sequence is TGCGCCAGCAGCTTGCTTCGGAGGGAGGGGCAAGAGACCCAGTACTTC.

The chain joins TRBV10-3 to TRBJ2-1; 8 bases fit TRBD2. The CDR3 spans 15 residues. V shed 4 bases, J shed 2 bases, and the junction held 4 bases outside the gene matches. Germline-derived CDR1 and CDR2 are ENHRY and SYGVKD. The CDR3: CAISGQAGAYNEQFF. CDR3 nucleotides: TGTGCCATCAGTGGACAAGCGGGAGCCTACAATGAGCAGTTCTTC.

The CDR3 is CASSIRKTRFNEQFF. CDR3 coding DNA: TGTGCCAGTAGTATTCGAAAAACTCGGTTCAATGAGCAGTTCTTC. J is TRBJ2-1 and V is TRBV19; the D is unclear. Trimming cost V 3 bases and J 6 bases, with 15 bases left between them. Germline CDR1 reads LNHDA; CDR2 reads SQIVND (reference sequence). This CDR3 is 15 amino acids long.

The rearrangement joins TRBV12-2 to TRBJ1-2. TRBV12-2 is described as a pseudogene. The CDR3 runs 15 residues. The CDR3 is CASRLLAGKGDGYTF. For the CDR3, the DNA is TGTGCAAGTCGCCTCCTCGCGGGGAAAGGGGATGGCTACACCTTC.

The DNA for the CDR3 is TGCGCCAGCAGCGGATATTATACCGCCGAGCAGTACTTC. Its translation: CASSGYYTAEQYF. The gene calls are TRBV5-1 and TRBJ2-7, with D unresolved. The CDR3 consists of 13 residues. Germline CDR1 is SGHRS and CDR2 is YFSETQ. Trimming shortened V by 4 bases and J by 6 bases, and 14 bases separated the two germline ends.

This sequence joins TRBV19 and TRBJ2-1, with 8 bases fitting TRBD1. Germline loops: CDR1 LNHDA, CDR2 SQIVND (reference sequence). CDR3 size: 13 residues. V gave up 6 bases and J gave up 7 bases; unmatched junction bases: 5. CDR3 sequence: CASSPQGANEQFF. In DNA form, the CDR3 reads TGTGCCAGTAGCCCGCAGGGGGCAAATGAGCAGTTCTTC.